Listed below are T cell receptor beta chains from one sample, sequenced in a study of T-cell memory formation after mild COVID-19. TCRdb re-analysed the 5' RACE reads in MiXCR, keeping a single row per CDR3 protein. The sample consists of hundreds of thousands of distinct CDR3 sequences, about a sixth of them appearing once. The sequenced sample consisted of PBMCs or a T cell subset sorted from them (not recorded which). The receptors here all came from a man between 18 and 35 years old who had mild COVID-19 (a few samples of this study predate the infection). Cell type and time point are not known. Both conserved end residues are part of each CDR3. Fields, in order: J gene, D gene, V gene, clone size, CDR3 protein, CDR3 DNA. D genes are given only for firm matches. Clone size is shown for a subset of rows, as once, few, many or a class of expanded clone.

TRBJ1-6	TRBD1	TRBV20-1	few	CSARDRESSYNSPLHF	TGCAGTGCACGTGACAGGGAGAGCTCCTATAATTCACCCCTCCACTTT
TRBJ1-1	TRBD1	TRBV20-1	few	CSAPRGPNTEAFF	TGCAGTGCCCCAAGGGGGCCCAACACTGAAGCTTTCTTT
TRBJ2-3	.	TRBV10-1	.	CASSPQTGVGTQYF	TGCGCCAGCAGTCCCCAGACGGGGGTCGGTACGCAGTATTTT
TRBJ1-4	.	TRBV7-9	few	CASSPSRAGEKLFF	TGTGCCAGCAGCCCCTCCAGGGCAGGGGAAAAACTGTTTTTT
TRBJ1-3	.	TRBV10-3	.	CAISDFEVGKTRKNTIYF	TGTGCCATCAGTGACTTCGAAGTGGGAAAAACACGTAAAAACACCATATATTTT
TRBJ1-6	TRBD1	TRBV7-2	.	CASRHPGQGSFNSPLHF	TGTGCCAGCAGACATCCCGGACAGGGGTCATTTAATTCACCCCTCCACTTT
TRBJ1-1	.	TRBV6-5	few	CASSYSSSGVEAFF	TGTGCCAGCAGTTACTCGAGTTCAGGGGTCGAAGCTTTCTTT
TRBJ1-1	.	TRBV20-1	.	CSASHDRNTEAFF	TGCAGTGCTAGCCACGACAGGAACACTGAAGCTTTCTTT
TRBJ2-5	.	TRBV20-1	.	CSASDSRGTQYF	TGCAGTGCTAGTGACTCACGAGGGACCCAGTACTTC
TRBJ2-3	TRBD2	TRBV7-9	few	CASSFVAGGADTQYF	TGTGCCAGCAGCTTTGTAGCGGGGGGCGCAGATACGCAGTATTTT
TRBJ2-7	TRBD2	TRBV4-3	few	CASSQERTSIPPYEQYF	TGCGCCAGCAGCCAAGAAAGGACTAGTATTCCCCCCTACGAGCAGTACTTC
TRBJ1-1	TRBD1	TRBV7-9	.	CASSLGQGERTEAFF	TGTGCCAGCAGCTTAGGACAGGGGGAAAGGACTGAAGCTTTCTTT
TRBJ2-4	.	TRBV3-1	few	CASSQLGGVAKNIQYF	TGTGCCAGCAGCCAATTAGGGGGAGTAGCCAAAAACATTCAGTACTTC
TRBJ2-7	.	TRBV5-1	.	CASSVTRGGSYEQYF	TGCGCCAGCAGCGTGACTAGGGGGGGTTCCTACGAGCAGTACTTC
TRBJ1-5	.	TRBV7-2	.	CASSPRDGYQPQHF	TGTGCCAGCAGCCCGAGGGACGGCTATCAGCCCCAGCATTTT
TRBJ1-2	.	TRBV7-9	.	CASTRVANYGYTF	TGTGCCAGCACGCGGGTCGCTAACTATGGCTACACCTTC
TRBJ2-7	.	TRBV4-3	.	CASSQDRRQSYEQYF	TGCGCCAGCAGCCAAGATCGGAGACAGTCCTACGAGCAGTACTTC
TRBJ2-2	TRBD2	TRBV4-3	.	CASSQERGRSGLAVTGELFF	TGCGCCAGCAGCCAAGAAAGGGGACGGTCGGGACTAGCAGTTACCGGGGAGCTGTTTTTT
TRBJ2-1	TRBD2	TRBV4-2	.	CASSQEGLGVDEQFF	TGTGCCAGCAGCCAAGAGGGACTAGGCGTGGATGAGCAGTTCTTC
TRBJ2-3	TRBD1	TRBV20-1	many	CSAPMAGGGSDTQYF	TGCAGTGCCCCTATGGCAGGGGGCGGTTCAGATACGCAGTATTTT
TRBJ1-5	.	TRBV12-3/TRBV12-4	.	CASSFLDRNQPQHF	TGTGCCAGCAGTTTTCTTGATCGCAATCAGCCCCAGCATTTT
TRBJ2-1	TRBD1	TRBV19	.	CASSISGGLYNEQFF	TGTGCCAGTAGTATTTCAGGGGGCCTTTACAATGAGCAGTTCTTC
TRBJ2-1	TRBD2	TRBV13	.	CASSFGLAQQFF	TGTGCCAGCAGCTTCGGACTAGCGCAGCAGTTCTTC
TRBJ2-1	.	TRBV28	few	CASSSLPGRPYNEQFF	TGTGCCAGCAGTTCGTTGCCGGGACGGCCGTACAATGAGCAGTTCTTC
TRBJ2-1	TRBD2	TRBV7-9	few	CASRTGLAGGRGEQFF	TGTGCCAGCAGAACGGGACTAGCGGGGGGGCGCGGGGAGCAGTTCTTC
TRBJ1-1	.	TRBV6-5	.	CASSENGQTEAFF	TGTGCCAGCAGTGAAAACGGACAGACTGAAGCTTTCTTT
TRBJ2-7	.	TRBV3-1	many	CASSQGSRSYEQYF	TGTGCCAGCAGCCAAGGTTCCAGGTCCTACGAGCAGTACTTC
TRBJ1-5	.	TRBV24-1	few	CATNAGNQPQHF	TGTGCCACCAACGCAGGGAACCAGCCCCAGCATTTT
TRBJ2-2	TRBD1	TRBV11-2	many	CASSFYRGYTGELFF	TGTGCCAGCAGCTTTTACAGGGGATACACCGGGGAGCTGTTTTTT
TRBJ2-3	.	TRBV12-3/TRBV12-4	few	CASSKRSWSTDTQYF	TGTGCCAGCAGTAAACGGTCATGGAGCACAGATACGCAGTATTTT
TRBJ2-6	.	TRBV7-7	.	CASSTREANVLTF	TGTGCTAGCAGCACTCGCGAGGCCAACGTCCTGACTTTC
TRBJ1-5	.	TRBV2	few	CASSEQGGYQPQHF	TGTGCCAGCAGTGAACAAGGTGGATACCAGCCCCAGCATTTT
TRBJ2-1	TRBD1	TRBV6-2/TRBV6-3	few	CASSADRVGDEQFF	TGTGCCAGCAGTGCTGACAGGGTTGGCGATGAGCAGTTCTTC
TRBJ1-1	.	TRBV5-1	few	CASSTGHLNTEAFF	TGCGCCAGCAGCACGGGACACCTGAACACTGAAGCTTTCTTT
TRBJ2-4	TRBD2	TRBV5-1	few	CASSPGGAGNIQYF	TGCGCCAGCAGCCCCGGGGGGGCGGGAAACATTCAGTACTTC
TRBJ2-7	TRBD1	TRBV2	.	CASSGDRVSSYEQYF	TGTGCCAGCAGTGGAGACAGGGTCAGCTCCTACGAGCAGTACTTC
TRBJ2-1	TRBD2	TRBV7-9	.	CASSLGSGGAPYNEQFF	TGTGCCAGCAGCTTAGGTTCGGGGGGGGCCCCCTACAATGAGCAGTTCTTC
TRBJ1-1	TRBD1	TRBV20-1	.	CSAGTAREAFF	TGCAGTGCTGGGACAGCTCGTGAAGCTTTCTTT
TRBJ1-2	TRBD1	TRBV5-1	.	CASSSIPNRGNGYTF	TGCGCCAGCAGCTCGATCCCTAACAGGGGGAATGGCTACACCTTC
TRBJ2-1	TRBD2	TRBV7-8	.	CASSTGLAGGRNEQFF	TGTGCCAGCAGCACAGGACTAGCGGGGGGTCGTAATGAGCAGTTCTTC
TRBJ2-1	.	TRBV7-2	few	CASSLRPDEYNEQFF	TGTGCCAGCAGCCTGCGGCCCGACGAGTACAATGAGCAGTTCTTC
TRBJ2-3	.	TRBV6-5	.	CASSRDSGADTQYF	TGTGCCAGCAGTAGAGATTCCGGGGCAGATACGCAGTATTTT
TRBJ1-1	.	TRBV7-2	.	CASSFIQGNTEAFF	TGTGCCAGCAGCTTTATACAGGGAAACACTGAAGCTTTCTTT